This entry describes one TCR beta chain. Its matching antigen is unknown. These data belong to a study of OX40 agonist ivuxolimab in advanced cancers. Study-wide points: At 0.1 to 3.0 mg/kg and by week 6, CD4+ and CD8+ T cells in the blood had expanded clonally.

Profiling relied on immunoSEQ multiplex PCR, and the TCRdb table lists in-frame clones only, not all of them. In the table there are under 70,000 clones, around 88% of which are singletons. This specimen was CD4+ or CD8+ T cells sorted from blood, taken in a trial of the OX40 agonist ivuxolimab. The source is an adult with an advanced solid tumor such as melanoma, head and neck, liver or kidney cancer.

CDR3 DNA sequence: TGTGCCAGTAGTATACATTTAGCGACCAGCTCCTACAATGAGCAGTTCTTC. Translating it yields CASSIHLATSSYNEQFF. V is TRBV19 and J is TRBJ2-1; TRBD2 is a possible D gene (5 bases). In germline, CDR1 is LNHDA, CDR2 SQIVND (reference sequence). Trimming pared 2 bases from V and 0 bases from J, leaving 14 bases between. This CDR3 has 17 amino acids.